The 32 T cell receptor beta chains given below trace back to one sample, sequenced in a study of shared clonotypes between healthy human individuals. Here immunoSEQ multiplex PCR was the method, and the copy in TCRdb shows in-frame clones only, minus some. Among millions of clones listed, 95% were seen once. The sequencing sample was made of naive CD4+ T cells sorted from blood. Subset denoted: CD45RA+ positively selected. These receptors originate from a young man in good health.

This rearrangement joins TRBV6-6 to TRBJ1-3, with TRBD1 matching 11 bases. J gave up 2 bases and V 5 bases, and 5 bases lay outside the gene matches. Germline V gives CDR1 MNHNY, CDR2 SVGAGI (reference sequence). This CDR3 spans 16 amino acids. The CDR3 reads CASSHPGQGAGNTIYF. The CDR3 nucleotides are TGTGCCAGCAGTCACCCGGGACAGGGGGCTGGAAACACCATATATTTT.

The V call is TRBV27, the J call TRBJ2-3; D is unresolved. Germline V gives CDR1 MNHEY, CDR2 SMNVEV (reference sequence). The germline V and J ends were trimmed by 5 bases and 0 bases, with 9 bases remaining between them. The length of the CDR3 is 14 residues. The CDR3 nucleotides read TGTGCCAGCAGTATTGGACGGAGCACAGATACGCAGTATTTT. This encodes CASSIGRSTDTQYF.

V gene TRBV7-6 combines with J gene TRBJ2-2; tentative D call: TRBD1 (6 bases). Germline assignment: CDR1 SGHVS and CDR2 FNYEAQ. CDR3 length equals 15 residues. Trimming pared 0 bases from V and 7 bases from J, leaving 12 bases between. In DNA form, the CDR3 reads TGTGCCAGCAGCTTAGCGCCAGGGGCGGGCGGGGAGCTGTTTTTT. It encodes CASSLAPGAGGELFF.

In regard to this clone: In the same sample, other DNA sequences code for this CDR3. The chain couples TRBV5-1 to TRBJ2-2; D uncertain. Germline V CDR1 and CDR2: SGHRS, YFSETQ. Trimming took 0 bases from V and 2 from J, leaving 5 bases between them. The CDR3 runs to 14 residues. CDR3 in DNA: TGCGCCAGCAGCTTGGGTAGAAACACCGGGGAGCTGTTTTTT. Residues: CASSLGRNTGELFF. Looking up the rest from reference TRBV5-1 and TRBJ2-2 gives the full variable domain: KAGVTQTPRYLIKTRGQQVTLSCSPISGHRSVSWYQQTPGQGLQFLFEYFSETQRNKGNFPGRFSGRQFSNSRSEMNVSTLELGDSALYLCASSLGRNTGELFFGEGSRLTVL.

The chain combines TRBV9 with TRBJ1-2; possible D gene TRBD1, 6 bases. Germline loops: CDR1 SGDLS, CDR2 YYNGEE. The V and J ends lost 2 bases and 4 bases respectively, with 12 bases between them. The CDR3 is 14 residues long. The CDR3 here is CASSVGGYSYGYTF. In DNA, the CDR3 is TGTGCCAGCAGCGTCGGGGGCTACAGCTATGGCTACACCTTC.

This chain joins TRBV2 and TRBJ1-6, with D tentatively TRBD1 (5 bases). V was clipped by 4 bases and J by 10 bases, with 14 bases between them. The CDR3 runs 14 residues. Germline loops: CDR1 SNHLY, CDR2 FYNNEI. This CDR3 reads CASSVQGDGSPLHF. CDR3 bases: TGTGCCAGCAGTGTGCAGGGCGATGGATCACCCCTCCACTTT.

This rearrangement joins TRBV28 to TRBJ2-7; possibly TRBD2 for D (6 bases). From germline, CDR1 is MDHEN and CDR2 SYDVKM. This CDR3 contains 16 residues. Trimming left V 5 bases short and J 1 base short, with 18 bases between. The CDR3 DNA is TGTGCCAGCAGTGTTCCTTTCGGGGGTGGGTCCTACGAGCAGTACTTC. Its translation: CASSVPFGGGSYEQYF.

CDR3 sequence reads: CASSFYRGPVSTDTQYF. The CDR3 coding sequence is TGTGCCAGCAGTTTCTACCGAGGACCGGTTAGCACAGATACGCAGTATTTT. The V gene is TRBV27, the J gene TRBJ2-3; no clear D. CDR3 length: 17 residues. Trimming stripped 3 bases from V and 0 bases from J, with 16 bases between. CDR1 and CDR2 from the germline V gene are MNHEY and SMNVEV (reference sequence).

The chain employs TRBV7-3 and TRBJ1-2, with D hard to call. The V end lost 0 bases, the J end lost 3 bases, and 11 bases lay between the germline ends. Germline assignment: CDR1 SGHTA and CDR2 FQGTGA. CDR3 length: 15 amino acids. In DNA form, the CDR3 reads TGTGCCAGCAGCTTAACCTCTAGAGGAGACTATGGCTACACCTTC. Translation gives CASSLTSRGDYGYTF.

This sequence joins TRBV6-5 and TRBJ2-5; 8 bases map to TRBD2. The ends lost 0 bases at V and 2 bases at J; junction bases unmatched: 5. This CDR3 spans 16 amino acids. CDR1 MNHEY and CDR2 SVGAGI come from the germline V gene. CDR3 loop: CASSYSTSGGQETQYF. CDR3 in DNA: TGTGCCAGCAGTTACTCAACTAGCGGAGGGCAAGAGACCCAGTACTTC.

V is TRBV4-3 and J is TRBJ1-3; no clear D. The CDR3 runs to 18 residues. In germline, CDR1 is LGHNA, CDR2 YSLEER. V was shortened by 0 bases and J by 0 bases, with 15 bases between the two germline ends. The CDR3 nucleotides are TGCGCCAGCAGCCAAGATCTGACCACCCCGAGCTCTGGAAACACCATATATTTT. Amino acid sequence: CASSQDLTTPSSGNTIYF.

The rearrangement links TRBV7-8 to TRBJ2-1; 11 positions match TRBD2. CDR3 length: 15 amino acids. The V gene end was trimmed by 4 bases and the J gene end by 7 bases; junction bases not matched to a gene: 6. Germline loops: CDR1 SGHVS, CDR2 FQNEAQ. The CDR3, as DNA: TGTGCCAGCAGCTCCGGGACTAGCGGCGTAAATGAGCAGTTCTTC. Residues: CASSSGTSGVNEQFF. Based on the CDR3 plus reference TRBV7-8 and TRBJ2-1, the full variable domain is GAGVSQSPRYKVAKRGQDVALRCDPISGHVSLFWYQQALGQGPEFLTYFQNEAQLDKSGLPSDRFFAERPEGSVSTLKIQRTQQEDSAVYLCASSSGTSGVNEQFFGPGTRLTVL.

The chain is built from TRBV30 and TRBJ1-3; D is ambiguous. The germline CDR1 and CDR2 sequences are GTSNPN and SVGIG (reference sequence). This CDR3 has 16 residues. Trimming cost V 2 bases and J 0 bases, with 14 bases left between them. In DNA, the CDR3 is TGTGCCTGGAGTCCACGAAGGAGGGCCTCTGGAAACACCATATATTTT. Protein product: CAWSPRRRASGNTIYF.

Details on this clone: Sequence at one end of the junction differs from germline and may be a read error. CDR3 DNA sequence: TGTGTCAGCAGTCGGACAGGTGGCCTGGGACAGCCCCAGCATTTT. Protein sequence: CVSSRTGGLGQPQHF. This sequence joins TRBV6-5 and TRBJ1-5; 7 bases are shared with TRBD1. Germline V CDR1 and CDR2: MNHEY, SVGAGI. CDR3 length: 15 residues.

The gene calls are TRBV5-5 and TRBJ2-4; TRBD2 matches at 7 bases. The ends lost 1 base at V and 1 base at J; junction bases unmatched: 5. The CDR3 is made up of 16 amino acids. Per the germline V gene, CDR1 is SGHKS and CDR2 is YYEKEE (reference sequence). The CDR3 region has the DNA TGTGCCAGCAGCTTGAGTGCGGGGGTCGCCAAAAACATTCAGTACTTC. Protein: CASSLSAGVAKNIQYF.

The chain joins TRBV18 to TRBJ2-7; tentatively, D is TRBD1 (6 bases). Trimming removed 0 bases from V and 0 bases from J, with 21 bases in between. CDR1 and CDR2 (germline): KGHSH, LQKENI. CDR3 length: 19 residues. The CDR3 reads CASSPPDTHRNRDSYEQYF. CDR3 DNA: TGTGCCAGCTCACCACCCGACACCCACCGAAACAGGGACTCCTACGAGCAGTACTTC.

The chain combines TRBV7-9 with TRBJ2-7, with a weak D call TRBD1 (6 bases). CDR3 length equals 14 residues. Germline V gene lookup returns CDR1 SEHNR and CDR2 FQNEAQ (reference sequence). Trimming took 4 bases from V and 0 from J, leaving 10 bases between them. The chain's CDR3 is CASSSRQVSYEQYF. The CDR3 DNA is TGTGCCAGCAGCTCAAGACAGGTCTCCTACGAGCAGTACTTC.

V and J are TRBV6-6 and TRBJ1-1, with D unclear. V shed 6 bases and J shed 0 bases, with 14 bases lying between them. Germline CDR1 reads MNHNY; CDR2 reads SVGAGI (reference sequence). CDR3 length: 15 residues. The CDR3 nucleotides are TGTGCCAGCAGCCCTACCCTGTCGCTGAACACTGAAGCTTTCTTT. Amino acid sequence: CASSPTLSLNTEAFF.

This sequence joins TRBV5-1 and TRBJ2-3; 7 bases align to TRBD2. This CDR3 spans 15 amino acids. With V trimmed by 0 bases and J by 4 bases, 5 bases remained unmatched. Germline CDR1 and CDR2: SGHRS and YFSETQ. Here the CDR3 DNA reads TGCGCCAGCAGCTTGGGTCGAGGGAGGGCAGATACGCAGTATTTT. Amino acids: CASSLGRGRADTQYF.

The CDR3 sequence is CAISPSGTSNSPLHF. For the CDR3, the DNA is TGTGCCATCAGTCCATCCGGGACATCCAATTCACCCCTCCACTTT. The V and J genes are TRBV10-3 and TRBJ1-6; D might be TRBD1 (6 bases). The length of the CDR3 is 15 residues. Trimming cost V 5 bases and J 7 bases, with 15 bases left between them. The germline V gene has CDR1 ENHRY and CDR2 SYGVKD.

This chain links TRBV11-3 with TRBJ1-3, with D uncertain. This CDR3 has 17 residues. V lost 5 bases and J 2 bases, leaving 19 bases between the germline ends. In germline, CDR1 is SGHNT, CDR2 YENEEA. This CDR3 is CASSQVEGRGPGNTIYF. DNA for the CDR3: TGTGCCAGCAGCCAGGTTGAGGGCCGAGGCCCTGGAAACACCATATATTTT.

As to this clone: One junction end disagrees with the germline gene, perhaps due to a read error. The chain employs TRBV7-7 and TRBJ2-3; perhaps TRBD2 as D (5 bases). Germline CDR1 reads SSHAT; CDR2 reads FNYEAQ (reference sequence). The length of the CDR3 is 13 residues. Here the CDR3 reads CASSLAPTNTQYF. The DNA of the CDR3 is TGTGCTAGCAGCTTAGCGCCAACAAATACGCAGTATTTT.

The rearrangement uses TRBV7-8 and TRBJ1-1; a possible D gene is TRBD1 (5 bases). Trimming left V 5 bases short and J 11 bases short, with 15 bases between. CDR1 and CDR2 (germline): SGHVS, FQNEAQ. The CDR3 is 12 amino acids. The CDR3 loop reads CASSPPGLPAFF. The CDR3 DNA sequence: TGTGCCAGCAGCCCGCCAGGGTTACCGGCTTTCTTT.

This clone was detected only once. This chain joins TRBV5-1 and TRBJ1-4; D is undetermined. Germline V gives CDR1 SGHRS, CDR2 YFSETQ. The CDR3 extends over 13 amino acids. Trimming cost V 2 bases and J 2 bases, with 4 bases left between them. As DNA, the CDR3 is TGCGCCAGCAGCTTAGACACTAATGAAAAACTGTTTTTT. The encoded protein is CASSLDTNEKLFF.

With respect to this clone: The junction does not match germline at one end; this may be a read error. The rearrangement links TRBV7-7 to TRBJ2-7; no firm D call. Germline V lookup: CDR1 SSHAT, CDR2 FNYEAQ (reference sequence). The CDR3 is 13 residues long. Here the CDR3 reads CASSLEDGQEQYF. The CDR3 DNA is TGTGCTAGCAGCTTAGAAGACGGCCAAGAGCAGTACTTC.

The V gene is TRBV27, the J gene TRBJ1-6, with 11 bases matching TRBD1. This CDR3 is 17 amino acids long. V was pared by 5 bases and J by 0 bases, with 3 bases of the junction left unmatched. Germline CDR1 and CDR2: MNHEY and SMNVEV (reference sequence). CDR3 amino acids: CASSIGTGGSYNSPLHF. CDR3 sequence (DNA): TGTGCCAGCAGTATCGGGACAGGGGGCTCCTATAATTCACCCCTCCACTTT.

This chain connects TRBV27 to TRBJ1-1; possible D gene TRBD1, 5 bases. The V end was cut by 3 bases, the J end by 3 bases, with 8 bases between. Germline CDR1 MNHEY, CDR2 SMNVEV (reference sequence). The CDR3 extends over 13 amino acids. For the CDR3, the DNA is TGTGCCAGCAGTTTTTCAGGGTACACTGAAGCTTTCTTT. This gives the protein CASSFSGYTEAFF.

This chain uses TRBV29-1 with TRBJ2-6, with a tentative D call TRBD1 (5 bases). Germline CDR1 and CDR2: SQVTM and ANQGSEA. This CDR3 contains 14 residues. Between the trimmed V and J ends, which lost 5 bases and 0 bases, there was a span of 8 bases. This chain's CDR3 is CSVQGLSGANVLTF. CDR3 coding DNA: TGCAGCGTTCAGGGCCTCTCTGGGGCCAACGTCCTGACTTTC.

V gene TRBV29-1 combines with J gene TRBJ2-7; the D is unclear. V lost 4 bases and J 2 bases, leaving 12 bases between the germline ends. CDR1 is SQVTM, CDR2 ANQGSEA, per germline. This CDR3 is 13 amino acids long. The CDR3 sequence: CSVAAGGPYEQYF. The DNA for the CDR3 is TGCAGCGTTGCAGCCGGCGGACCCTACGAGCAGTACTTC.

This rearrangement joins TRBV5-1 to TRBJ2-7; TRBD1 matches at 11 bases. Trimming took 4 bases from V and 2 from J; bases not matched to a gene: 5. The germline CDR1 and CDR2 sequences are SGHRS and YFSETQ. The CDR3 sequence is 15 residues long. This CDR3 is CASSPGQGAAYEQYF. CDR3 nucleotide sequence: TGCGCCAGCAGCCCTGGACAGGGGGCAGCCTACGAGCAGTACTTC. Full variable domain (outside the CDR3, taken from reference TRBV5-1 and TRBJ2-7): KAGVTQTPRYLIKTRGQQVTLSCSPISGHRSVSWYQQTPGQGLQFLFEYFSETQRNKGNFPGRFSGRQFSNSRSEMNVSTLELGDSALYLCASSPGQGAAYEQYFGPGTRLTVT.

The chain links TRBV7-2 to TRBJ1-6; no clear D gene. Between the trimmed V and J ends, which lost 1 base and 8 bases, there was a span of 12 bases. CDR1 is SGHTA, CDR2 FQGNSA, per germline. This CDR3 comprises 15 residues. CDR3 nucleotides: TGTGCCAGCAGCTTAGTTGCCGGGGTCGATTCACCCCTCCACTTT. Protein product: CASSLVAGVDSPLHF.

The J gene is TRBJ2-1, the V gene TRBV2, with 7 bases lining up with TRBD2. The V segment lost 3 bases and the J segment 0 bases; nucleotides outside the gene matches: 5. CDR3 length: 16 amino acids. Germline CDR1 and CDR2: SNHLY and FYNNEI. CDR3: CASSDPGGSSYNEQFF. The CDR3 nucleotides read TGTGCCAGCAGTGACCCGGGGGGAAGCTCCTACAATGAGCAGTTCTTC.